The text below deals with one T cell receptor beta chain. What this receptor recognizes is not known. No qualities accompany the bases; no much larger clone lies one base away. The germline V gene gives CDR1 as MRHNA and CDR2 as SNTAGT. Including the terminal cysteine and phenylalanine, the CDR3 comprises 16 residues. Kept here is only the CDR3 DNA, which spans 48 bases and is read in frame from base 1. The germline V and J ends show losses of 3 bases and 4 bases respectively, and no gene match explains 9 bases of the junction. A single peripheral blood draw of approximately 0.11 L on average was collected from each donor into heparinised tubes. Naive, central memory, regulatory and stem cell-like memory CD4+ T cells were sorted on a BD FACSAria II using a panel including CD45RO, CCR7, CD25, CD127, CD95 and CD27. Every sorted population had a purity above 95%. PBMCs were separated immediately by Lymphoprep density gradient centrifugation and were stained directly, without being cultured. Samples were stained and sorted in pairs, with one healthy donor and one patient per experiment, so that batch effects were minimized.

The data were obtained in a study of beta chain features in type 1 diabetes listed by TCRdb under 2018. With regard to the full study: No differences in mean age, gender distribution, total cell number or subset yield were found between patients and healthy donors. In the study, recently diagnosed type 1 diabetes patients and matched healthy donors were compared on the TCRB repertoires of their sorted circulating CD4+ T cell subsets. Naive and central memory subsets were obtained from all 28 donors, but regulatory and stem cell-like memory subsets were isolated from only 8 patients and roughly 8 healthy donors. A total of approximately 100 million sorted cells were examined across all samples, and the number of cells per subset was strongly correlated with RNA yield. The research as a whole found: PCR may preferentially amplify shorter templates, but because patient and control samples were amplified and corrected together, any resulting skew would affect both groups equally. Because cDNA was sequenced instead of genomic DNA, activated cells with high expression could be over-represented, although the groups did not differ in activation or CD3 levels. Naive, central memory and regulatory TCRB repertoires appeared more similar among patients than among healthy donors. At VDJ recombination sites, patients with type 1 diabetes made fewer insertions and deleted more nucleotides, a pattern implying thymic rearrangement abnormalities. Type 1 diabetes patients showed a moderate but significant shortening of TCRB CDR3 length in all four CD4+ subsets. HLA sub-analyses involved small numbers of individuals, so any influence of HLA type on TCRB rearrangement remained unresolved.

The entire amount of isolated RNA was reverse transcribed using the High Capacity cDNA Reverse Transcription Kit, so the sequenced TCRB transcripts were expressed ones. Deep immunoSEQ sequencing was performed on naive, central memory and regulatory T cell samples, with an average of roughly 3.6 million total reads per sample. Sorted cells were lysed in RLT buffer, and RNA was extracted using DNase-treated RNeasy Micro or Mini kits according to cell number. To prevent cross-contamination, every cell subset was processed on its own, while patient and healthy donor samples were processed together. Using the immunoSEQ multiplex PCR, TCRB sequences were amplified from cDNA into 87-bp fragments spanning the CDR3 region. Amplicons were sequenced on the Illumina HiSeq platform. The paper's data handling went like this. PCR bias was corrected computationally using synthetic template baselines, and reads within Hamming distance 2 were collapsed, with unmergeable singletons discarded. Reads were aligned against IMGT to assign V, D and J genes, CDR3 length and insertions or deletions at six rearrangement sites. Within each subset, clonotype counts were normalized to sorted cell number, and only after that were true diversity and Gini coefficients computed with the tcR R package. The overlap coefficient, calculated on TCRB nucleotide sequences, was used to measure repertoire sharing. TCRdb's version of the immuneACCESS table is confined to in-frame rearrangements and falls short of the full clone set. An unresolved V gene accounts for under half of the shortfall where checked; the remainder is of unknown origin. The V and J calls and the clone size are those of that table, but D and trimming were determined from the DNA. The sample profile shows approximately 170,000 clones; 7.5% to 9.5% of them were found once. The ten largest clonotypes hold around 2.5% of the sample.

The sample taken for sequencing was central memory CD4+ T cells from blood. The V and J segments used are TRBV6-4 and TRBJ1-1, with 9 bases aligning to TRBD1. The sequence came from a woman aged 18 to 35 in good health. The CDR3 corresponds to CASSDLWTGEITEAFF. The DNA sequence follows: TGTGCCAGCAGTGATTTATGGACAGGGGAAATCACTGAAGCTTTCTTT.